Below, one T cell receptor beta chain is given with its context. The entry originates in a study of blood T cell repertoires in COVID-19. Study background: Sites in the United States, Italy and Spain provided acute and convalescent COVID-19 samples. T cells, B-cell-depleted T cells, or PBMCs supplied cDNA or gDNA.

The assay was immunoSEQ multiplex PCR, and TCRdb's table has in-frame clones only and misses some. The sample yields about 260,000 clones, around 86% seen once. The CDR3 loop spans 15 amino acids. The receptor's source is a man between 40 and 49 years old who had recovered from COVID-19. Specimen: peripheral blood. The chain carries TRBV21-1 and TRBJ2-3; the table's D call, TRBD2, has no DNA check behind it. TRBV21-1 corresponds to a pseudogene. The CDR3 region is CASRHERDSTDTQYF. The CDR3 DNA follows: TGTGCCAGCAGACATGAGCGGGATAGCACAGATACGCAGTATTTT.